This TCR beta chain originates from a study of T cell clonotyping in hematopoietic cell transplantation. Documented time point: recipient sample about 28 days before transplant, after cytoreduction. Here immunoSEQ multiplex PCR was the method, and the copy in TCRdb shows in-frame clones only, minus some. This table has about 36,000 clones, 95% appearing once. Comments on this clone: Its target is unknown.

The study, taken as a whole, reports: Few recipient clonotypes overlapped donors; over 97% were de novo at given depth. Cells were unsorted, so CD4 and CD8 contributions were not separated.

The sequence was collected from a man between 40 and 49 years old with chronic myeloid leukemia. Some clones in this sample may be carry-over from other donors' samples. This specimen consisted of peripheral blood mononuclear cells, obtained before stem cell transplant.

The CDR3 is CASVSRGLQGHEQYF. CDR3 sequence (DNA): TGTGCCAGCGTATCCCGCGGGCTCCAAGGCCACGAGCAGTACTTC. The chain carries TRBV27 and TRBJ2-7, with D maybe TRBD2 (5 bases). Germline-derived CDR1 and CDR2 are MNHEY and SMNVEV (reference sequence). The CDR3 totals 15 residues. The V end lost 8 bases, the J end lost 5 bases, and 22 bases lay between the germline ends.